Sequencing of this TCR beta chain was carried out in a study of multiple sclerosis patients with progressive multifocal leukoencephalopathy. Findings and limits, study-wide: Clones expanded at PML were already present before and during natalizumab.

With regard to this clone: Its cognate antigen is unknown.

Per germline, CDR1 KGHSH and CDR2 LQKENI. J was trimmed by 8 bases and V by 4 bases; bases with no gene match: 10. There are 16 residues in the CDR3. Profiled with immunoSEQ multiplex PCR; TCRdb holds only in-frame clones, not every one. Among approximately 27,000 clones, 88% were seen once, and the ten largest hold approximately 1.1%. Stated time point: before natalizumab initiation. The TCR originated in a human donor with multiple sclerosis. Material: PBMCs. The J gene is TRBJ1-4, the V gene TRBV18; 10 bases line up with TRBD1. CDR3: CASSLMTGQGGEKLFF. The CDR3 coding sequence is TGTGCCAGCTCACTTATGACCGGACAGGGGGGCGAAAAACTGTTTTTT.